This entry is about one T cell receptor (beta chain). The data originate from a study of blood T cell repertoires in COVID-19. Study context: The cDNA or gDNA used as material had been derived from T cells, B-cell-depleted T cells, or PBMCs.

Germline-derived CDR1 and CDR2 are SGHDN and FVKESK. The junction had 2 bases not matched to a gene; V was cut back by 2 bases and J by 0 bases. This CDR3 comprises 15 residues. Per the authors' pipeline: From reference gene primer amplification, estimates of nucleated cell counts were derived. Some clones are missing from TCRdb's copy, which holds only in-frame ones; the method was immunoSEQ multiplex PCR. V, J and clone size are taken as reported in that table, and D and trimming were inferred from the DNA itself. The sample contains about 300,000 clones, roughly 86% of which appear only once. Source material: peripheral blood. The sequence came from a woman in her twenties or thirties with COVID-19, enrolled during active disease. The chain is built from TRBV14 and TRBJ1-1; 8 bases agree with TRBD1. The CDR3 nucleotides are TGTGCCAGCAGCCAACGACAGGGGATGAACACTGAAGCTTTCTTT. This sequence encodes CASSQRQGMNTEAFF.